The 13 T cell receptor beta chains below come from one sample, sequenced in a study of molecular identifiers for immune sequencing clone quantification. MiXCR, applied by TCRdb to the PCR reads, yields one record per CDR3 protein. The sample carries 40,000 to 45,000 distinct CDR3 sequences, under 25% recorded once. Sequenced sample: naive CD8+ T cells from blood, with Jurkat cell RNA spiked in. Indicated subset: FACS-sorted CD8+CD4-CCR7+CD45RA+ naive T cells. Every receptor here comes from a human donor in good health. Some libraries in this study had Jurkat cell RNA spiked in.

This clonotype appeared many times. The chain links TRBV4-1 to TRBJ1-2, with 7 bases lining up with TRBD1. Per germline, CDR1 MGHRA and CDR2 YSYEKL. V lost 1 base and J lost 6; bases outside the gene matches: 2. The CDR3 spans 13 residues. CDR3 nucleotide sequence: TGCGCCAGCAGCCAAGGACAGGGCCATGGCTACACCTTC. Its protein is CASSQGQGHGYTF.

This clonotype is medium-sized in the sample. V and J are TRBV2 and TRBJ2-3, with TRBD2 identical over 10 bases. V lost 5 bases, J lost 4 bases, and 3 bases stayed unmatched. The CDR3 is made up of 14 amino acids. Germline V gives CDR1 SNHLY, CDR2 FYNNEI. For the CDR3, the DNA is TGTGCCAGCAGTAGCGGGGGGGCCCCAGATACGCAGTATTTT. This sequence encodes CASSSGGAPDTQYF. The variable domain in full, completed from reference TRBV2 and TRBJ2-3, reads EPEVTQTPSHQVTQMGQEVILRCVPISNHLYFYWYRQILGQKVEFLVSFYNNEISEKSEIFDDQFSVERPDGSNFTLKIRSTKLEDSAMYFCASSSGGAPDTQYFGPGTRLTVL.

This clonotype was observed many times. The rearrangement uses TRBV27 and TRBJ2-7; 8 bases line up with TRBD2. Germline V gives CDR1 MNHEY, CDR2 SMNVEV (reference sequence). The trim removed 7 bases at V and 3 bases at J, leaving 11 bases unmatched. This CDR3 comprises 15 residues. As DNA, the CDR3 is TGTGCCAGCACCCCATCCGGGACTAGTCTCTACGAGCAGTACTTC. Translated, it gives CASTPSGTSLYEQYF.

This clonotype was seen many times. The rearrangement uses TRBV29-1 and TRBJ1-1; the match to TRBD1 covers 11 bases. The CDR3 is 13 amino acids. J lost 4 bases, V lost 7 bases, and 5 bases had no gene match. Germline V CDR1 and CDR2: SQVTM, ANQGSEA. The CDR3 DNA reads TGCAGCGCTCCGGACAGGGGGCGCACTGAAGCTTTCTTT. Translation: CSAPDRGRTEAFF.

Comment on this clonotype: The junction differs from germline at one of its ends, possibly a read error. The chain couples TRBV12-3 or TRBV12-4 to TRBJ2-3; 7 bases match TRBD2. The CDR3 is 14 amino acids. In DNA form, the CDR3 reads TGTGCCAGCAGTTTCTGGGGGGGTGCAGAAACGCTGTATTTT. This sequence encodes CASSFWGGAETLYF.

This clonotype appeared a single time. This rearrangement joins TRBV30 to TRBJ2-7; 7 bases match TRBD1. The CDR3 is 17 amino acids. Trimming took 0 bases from V and 6 from J; bases not matched to a gene: 17. CDR1 GTSNPN and CDR2 SVGIG come from the germline V gene (reference sequence). This CDR3 reads CAWSVGTVDPPSAEQYF. DNA for the CDR3: TGTGCCTGGAGTGTGGGGACAGTCGACCCCCCCTCCGCCGAGCAGTACTTC.

The chain carries TRBV7-3 and TRBJ2-3, with D possibly matching TRBD2 (6 bases). Germline V gives CDR1 SGHTA, CDR2 FQGTGA. This CDR3 has 15 residues. V was clipped by 0 bases and J by 4 bases, with 11 bases between them. CDR3 DNA sequence: TGTGCCAGCAGCTTAACGGGAGGTGGGGCAGATACGCAGTATTTT. Protein sequence: CASSLTGGGADTQYF.

A note on this clonotype: Just one base apart from a much larger clone, this may be a read error. This chain connects TRBV5-1 to TRBJ2-7; 13 nucleotides agree with TRBD2. Germline assignment: CDR1 SGHRS and CDR2 YFSETQ. The CDR3 extends over 14 amino acids. This CDR3 reads CAGSWTSGSYEQYF. CDR3 DNA sequence: TGCGCCGGCAGCTGGACTAGCGGGAGTTACGAGCAGTACTTC.

This clonotype has just a few counts. This may be a read error: a much more frequent sequence differs by one nucleotide. The chain combines TRBV10-3 with TRBJ2-1; D possibly corresponds to TRBD1 (5 bases). The germline CDR1 and CDR2 sequences are ENHRY and SYGVKD. The CDR3 length is 14 residues. The CDR3 loop reads CAINQGSSCNEQFF. The CDR3 coding sequence is TGTGCCATCAACCAGGGTAGCTCCTGCAATGAGCAGTTCTTC.

The table lists this clonotype with many counts. The chain has TRBV4-3 and TRBJ2-7; TRBD2 is a possible D gene (6 bases). The CDR3 runs 15 residues. Per the germline V gene, CDR1 is LGHNA and CDR2 is YSLEER. Trimming removed 3 bases from V and 4 bases from J, with 16 bases in between. The CDR3, as DNA: TGCGCCAGCAGCCATACTGGTAGCGGAAGATACGAGCAGTACTTC. Protein: CASSHTGSGRYEQYF.

This clonotype was seen ten or more times. The chain uses TRBV27 and TRBJ2-6; D is possibly TRBD1 or TRBD2 (5 bases each). V lost 5 bases, J lost 0 bases, and 11 bases lay in between. Germline V gene lookup returns CDR1 MNHEY and CDR2 SMNVEV (reference sequence). The CDR3 sequence is 16 residues long. The CDR3 DNA reads TGTGCCAGCAGTAAGTTGGGGGTCTCTGGGGCCAACGTCCTGACTTTC. The encoded protein is CASSKLGVSGANVLTF.

V is TRBV29-1 and J is TRBJ2-1, with TRBD2 identical over 8 bases. This CDR3 has 16 amino acids. V lost 3 bases, J lost 0 bases, and 7 bases stayed unmatched. Per the germline V gene, CDR1 is SQVTM and CDR2 is ANQGSEA. The CDR3 sequence is CSVDTSGQPSYNEQFF. CDR3 nucleotide sequence: TGCAGCGTTGATACTAGCGGCCAACCCTCCTACAATGAGCAGTTCTTC.

The table lists this clonotype with many counts. The genes are TRBV12-3 or TRBV12-4 and TRBJ1-1; D is possibly TRBD1 (5 bases). The V end lost 6 bases, the J end lost 4 bases, and 24 bases lay between the germline ends. The CDR3 contains 17 residues. CDR3: CASSLPLRPGGSTEAFF. The CDR3 DNA reads TGTGCCAGCAGCCTTCCGCTAAGGCCTGGGGGGAGCACTGAAGCTTTCTTT.